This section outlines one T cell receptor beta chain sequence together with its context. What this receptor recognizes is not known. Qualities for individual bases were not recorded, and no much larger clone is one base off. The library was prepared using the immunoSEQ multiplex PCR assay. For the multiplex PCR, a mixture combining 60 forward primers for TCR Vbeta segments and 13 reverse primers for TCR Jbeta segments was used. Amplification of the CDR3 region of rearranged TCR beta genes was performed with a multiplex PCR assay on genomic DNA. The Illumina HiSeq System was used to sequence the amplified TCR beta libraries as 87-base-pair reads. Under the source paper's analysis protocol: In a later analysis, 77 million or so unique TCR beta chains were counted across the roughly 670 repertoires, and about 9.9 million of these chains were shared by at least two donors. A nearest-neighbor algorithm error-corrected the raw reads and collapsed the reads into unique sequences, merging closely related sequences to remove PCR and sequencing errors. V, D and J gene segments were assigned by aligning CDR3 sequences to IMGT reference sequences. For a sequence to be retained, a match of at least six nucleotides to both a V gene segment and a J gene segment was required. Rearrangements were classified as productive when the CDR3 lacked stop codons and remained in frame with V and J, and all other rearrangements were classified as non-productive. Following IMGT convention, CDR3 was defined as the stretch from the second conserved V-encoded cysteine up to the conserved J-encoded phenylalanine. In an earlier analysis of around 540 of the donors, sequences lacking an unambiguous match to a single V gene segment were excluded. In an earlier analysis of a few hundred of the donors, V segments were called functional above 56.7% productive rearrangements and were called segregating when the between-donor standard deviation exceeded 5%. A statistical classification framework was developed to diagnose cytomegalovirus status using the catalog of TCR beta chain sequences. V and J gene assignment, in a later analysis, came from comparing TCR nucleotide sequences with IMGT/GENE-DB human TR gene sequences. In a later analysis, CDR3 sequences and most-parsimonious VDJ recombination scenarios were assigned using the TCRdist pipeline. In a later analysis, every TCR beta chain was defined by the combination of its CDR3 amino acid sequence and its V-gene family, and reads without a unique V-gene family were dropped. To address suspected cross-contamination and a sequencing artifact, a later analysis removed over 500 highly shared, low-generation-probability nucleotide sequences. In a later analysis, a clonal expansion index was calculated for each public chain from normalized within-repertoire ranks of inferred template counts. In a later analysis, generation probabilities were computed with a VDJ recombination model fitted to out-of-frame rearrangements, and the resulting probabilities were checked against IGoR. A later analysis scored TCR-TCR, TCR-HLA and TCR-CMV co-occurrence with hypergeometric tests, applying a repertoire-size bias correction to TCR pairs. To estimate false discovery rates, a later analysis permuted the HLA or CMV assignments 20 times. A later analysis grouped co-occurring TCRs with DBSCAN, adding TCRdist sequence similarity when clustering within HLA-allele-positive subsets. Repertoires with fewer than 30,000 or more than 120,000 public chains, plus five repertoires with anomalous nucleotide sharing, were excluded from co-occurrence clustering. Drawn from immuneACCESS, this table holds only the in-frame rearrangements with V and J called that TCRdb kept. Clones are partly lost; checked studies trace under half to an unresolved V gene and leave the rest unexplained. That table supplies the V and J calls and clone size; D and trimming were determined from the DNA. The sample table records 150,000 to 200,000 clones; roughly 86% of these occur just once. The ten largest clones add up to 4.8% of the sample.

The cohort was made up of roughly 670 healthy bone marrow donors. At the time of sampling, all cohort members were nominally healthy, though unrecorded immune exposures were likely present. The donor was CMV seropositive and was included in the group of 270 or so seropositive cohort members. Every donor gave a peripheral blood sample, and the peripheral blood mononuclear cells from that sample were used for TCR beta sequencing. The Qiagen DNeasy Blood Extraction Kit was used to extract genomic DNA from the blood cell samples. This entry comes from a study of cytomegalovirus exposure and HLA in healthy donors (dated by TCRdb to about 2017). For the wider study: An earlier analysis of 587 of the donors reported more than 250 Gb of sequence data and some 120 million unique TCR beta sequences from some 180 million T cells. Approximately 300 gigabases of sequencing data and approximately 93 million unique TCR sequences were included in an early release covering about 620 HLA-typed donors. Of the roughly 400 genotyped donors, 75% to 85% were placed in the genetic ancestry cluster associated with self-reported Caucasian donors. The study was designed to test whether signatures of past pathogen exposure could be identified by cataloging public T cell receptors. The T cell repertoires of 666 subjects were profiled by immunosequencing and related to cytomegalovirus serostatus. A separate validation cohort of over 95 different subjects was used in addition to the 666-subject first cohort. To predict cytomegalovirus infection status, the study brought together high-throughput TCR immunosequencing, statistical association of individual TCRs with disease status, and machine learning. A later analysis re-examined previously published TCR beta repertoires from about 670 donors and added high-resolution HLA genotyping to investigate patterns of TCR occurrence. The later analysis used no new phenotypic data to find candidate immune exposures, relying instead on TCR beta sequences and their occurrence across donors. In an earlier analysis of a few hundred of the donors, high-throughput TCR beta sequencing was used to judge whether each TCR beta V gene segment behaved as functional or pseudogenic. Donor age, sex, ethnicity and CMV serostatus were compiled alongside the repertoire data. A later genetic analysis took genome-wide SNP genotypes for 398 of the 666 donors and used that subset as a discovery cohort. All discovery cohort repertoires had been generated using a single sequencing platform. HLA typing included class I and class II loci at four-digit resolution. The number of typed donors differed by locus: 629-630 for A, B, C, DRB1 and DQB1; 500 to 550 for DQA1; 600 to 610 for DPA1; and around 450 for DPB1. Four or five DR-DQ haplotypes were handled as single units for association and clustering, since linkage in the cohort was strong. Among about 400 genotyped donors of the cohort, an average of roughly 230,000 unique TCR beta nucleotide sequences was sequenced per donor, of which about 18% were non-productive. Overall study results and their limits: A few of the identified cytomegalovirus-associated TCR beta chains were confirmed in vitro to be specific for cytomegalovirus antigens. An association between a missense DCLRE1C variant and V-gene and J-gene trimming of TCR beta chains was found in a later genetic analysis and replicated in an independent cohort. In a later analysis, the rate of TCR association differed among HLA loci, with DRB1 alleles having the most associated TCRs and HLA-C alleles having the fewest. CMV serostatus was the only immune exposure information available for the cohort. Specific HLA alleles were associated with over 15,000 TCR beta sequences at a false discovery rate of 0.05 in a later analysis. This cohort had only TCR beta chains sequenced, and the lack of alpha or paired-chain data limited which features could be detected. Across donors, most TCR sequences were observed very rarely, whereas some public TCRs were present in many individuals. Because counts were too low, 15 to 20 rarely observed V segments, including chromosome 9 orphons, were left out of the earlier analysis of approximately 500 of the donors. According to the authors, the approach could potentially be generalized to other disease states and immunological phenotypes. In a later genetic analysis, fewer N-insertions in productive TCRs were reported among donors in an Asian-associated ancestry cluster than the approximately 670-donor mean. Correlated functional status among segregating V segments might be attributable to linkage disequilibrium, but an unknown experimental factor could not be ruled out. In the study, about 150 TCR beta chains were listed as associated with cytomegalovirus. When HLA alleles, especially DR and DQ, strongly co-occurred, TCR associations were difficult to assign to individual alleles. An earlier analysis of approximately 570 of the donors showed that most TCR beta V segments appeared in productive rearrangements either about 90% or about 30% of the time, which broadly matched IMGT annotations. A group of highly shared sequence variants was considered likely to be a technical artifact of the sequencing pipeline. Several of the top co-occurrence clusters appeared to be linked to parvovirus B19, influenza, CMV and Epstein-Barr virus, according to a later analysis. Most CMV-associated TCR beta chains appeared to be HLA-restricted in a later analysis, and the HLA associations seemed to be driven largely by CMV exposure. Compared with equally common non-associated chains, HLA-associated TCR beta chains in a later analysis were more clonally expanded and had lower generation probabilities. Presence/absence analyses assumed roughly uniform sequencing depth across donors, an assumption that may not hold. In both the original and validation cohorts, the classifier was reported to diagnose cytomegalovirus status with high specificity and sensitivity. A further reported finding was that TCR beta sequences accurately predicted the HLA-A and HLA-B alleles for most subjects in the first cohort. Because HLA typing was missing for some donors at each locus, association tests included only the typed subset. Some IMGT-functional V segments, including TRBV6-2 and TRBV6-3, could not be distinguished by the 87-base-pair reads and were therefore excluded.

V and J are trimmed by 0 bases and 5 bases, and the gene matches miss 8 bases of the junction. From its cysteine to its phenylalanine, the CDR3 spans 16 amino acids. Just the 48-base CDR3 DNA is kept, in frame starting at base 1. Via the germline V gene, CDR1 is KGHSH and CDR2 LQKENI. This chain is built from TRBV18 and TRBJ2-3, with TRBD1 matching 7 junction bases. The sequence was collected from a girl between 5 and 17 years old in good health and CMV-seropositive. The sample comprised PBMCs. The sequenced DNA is TGTGCCAGCTCACCACCACGAGGGACAGCAGGAGATACGCAGTATTTT. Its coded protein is CASSPPRGTAGDTQYF. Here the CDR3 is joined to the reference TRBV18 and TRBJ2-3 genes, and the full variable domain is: NAGVMQNPRHLVRRRGQEARLRCSPMKGHSHVYWYRQLPEEGLKFMVYLQKENIIDESGMPKERFSAEFPKEGPSILRIQQVVRGDSAAYFCASSPPRGTAGDTQYFGPGTRLTVL.